This T cell receptor beta chain was captured by sequencing in a study of blood T cells in healthy people across ages. This CDR3 spans 14 amino acids. Germline loops: CDR1 DFQATT, CDR2 SNEGSKA (reference sequence). Notes on this clonotype: An end of the junction differs from the germline gene, which may be a read error.

The authors ran a second PCR of about 6 to 12 cycles using a sample-barcoded 5' primer and a J-beta primer mix. TCRdb ran MiXCR on the 5' RACE reads and lists one entry per CDR3 protein. Seen here are some 1.1 million distinct CDR3 sequences, more than 30% observed once, and the top ten hold 13%. The rearrangement joins TRBV20-1 to TRBJ1-6; no reliable D call. This clonotype originated in a man aged 18 to 35 in good health. The sequencing input was blood. The CDR3 nucleotides are TGCAGTGTTAGAGGTTATCAGGCGCATTCACCCCTCCACTTT. Encoded protein: CSVRGYQAHSPLHF.